This is a list of T cell receptor beta chains from one sample in a study of blood T cell repertoires in COVID-19. Profiling relied on immunoSEQ multiplex PCR, and the TCRdb table lists in-frame clones only, not all of them. The table lists about 140,000 clones, roughly 84% of them singletons. Sequencing used PBMCs or T cells enriched from blood (not recorded which). The receptors derive from a man aged 35-49 years with acute COVID-19. The CDR3 runs from the conserved cysteine through the conserved F or W. A D gene is named only where the DNA matches it firmly. Some rows have no size entry. The others give once, few or many, or a class for an expanded clone.

size	D	V	J	DNA	CDR3
-	TRBD1	TRBV3-1/TRBV3-2	TRBJ1-1	TGTGCCAGCAGCCAACGGACAGGGAACACTGAAGCTTTCTTT	CASSQRTGNTEAFF
once	TRBD1	TRBV9	TRBJ1-2	TGTGCCAGCAGCGTAGGCAGACAGGGAAACTATGGCTACACCTTC	CASSVGRQGNYGYTF
-	-	TRBV4-3	TRBJ2-1	TGCGCCAGCAGCCAAGTAACGGAGGGGTCCTACAATGAGCAGTTCTTC	CASSQVTEGSYNEQFF
-	TRBD1	TRBV4-1	TRBJ2-1	TGCGCCAGCAGCCAAGCAGGGGGCTTTGGGGTTGAGCAGTTCTTC	CASSQAGGFGVEQFF
-	-	TRBV30	TRBJ1-1	TGTTTCGGGCGGGGCTTGGGGAACACTGAAGCTTTCTTT	CFGRGLGNTEAFF
-	-	TRBV9	TRBJ2-1	TGTGCCAGCAGCGTAGGAGGGAGGGGGACTGACGAGCAGTTCTTC	CASSVGGRGTDEQFF
few	-	TRBV5-4	TRBJ2-5	TGTGCCAGCAGCTTGGGGCAGCAAGAGACCCAGTACTTC	CASSLGQQETQYF
-	TRBD2	TRBV12-5	TRBJ2-1	TGTGCTAGTGGTTTCCGTACACCGGGACTAGCGGGAGAAATTGGCAATGAGCAGTTCTTC	CASGFRTPGLAGEIGNEQFF
once	-	TRBV30	TRBJ1-1	TGTGCCTGGAGGGGCGGCTACTCTAGCTCTGAAGCTTTCTTT	CAWRGGYSSSEAFF
-	TRBD1	TRBV4-1	TRBJ2-7	TGCGCCAGCAGCCATGCCGGGACAGGGTCCTACGAGCAGTACTTC	CASSHAGTGSYEQYF
-	-	TRBV5-1	TRBJ2-7	TGCGCCAGCAGTCAGGGCAGTCCTACCTACGAGCAGTACTTC	CASSQGSPTYEQYF
-	-	TRBV7-8	TRBJ2-7	TGTGCCAGCAGCTTGAGGGCCTCCTACGAGCAGTACTTC	CASSLRASYEQYF
few	TRBD2	TRBV10-3	TRBJ2-2	TGTGCCATCAGCCTAGCGGGCTCGAACACCGGGGAGCTGTTTTTT	CAISLAGSNTGELFF
-	-	TRBV6-2/TRBV6-3	TRBJ2-3	TGTGCCAGCAGTTCCCGGACTACTAGCACAGATACGCAGTATTTT	CASSSRTTSTDTQYF
few	-	TRBV11-2	TRBJ2-7	TGTGCCAGCAGCTTATGGTTAGAGGGAGGAACCTCCCAGTACTTC	CASSLWLEGGTSQYF
-	TRBD2	TRBV11-3	TRBJ2-2	TGTGCCAGCAGCCCCCGGGGGGGACGGGGACGGAACACCGGGGAGCTGTTTTTT	CASSPRGGRGRNTGELFF